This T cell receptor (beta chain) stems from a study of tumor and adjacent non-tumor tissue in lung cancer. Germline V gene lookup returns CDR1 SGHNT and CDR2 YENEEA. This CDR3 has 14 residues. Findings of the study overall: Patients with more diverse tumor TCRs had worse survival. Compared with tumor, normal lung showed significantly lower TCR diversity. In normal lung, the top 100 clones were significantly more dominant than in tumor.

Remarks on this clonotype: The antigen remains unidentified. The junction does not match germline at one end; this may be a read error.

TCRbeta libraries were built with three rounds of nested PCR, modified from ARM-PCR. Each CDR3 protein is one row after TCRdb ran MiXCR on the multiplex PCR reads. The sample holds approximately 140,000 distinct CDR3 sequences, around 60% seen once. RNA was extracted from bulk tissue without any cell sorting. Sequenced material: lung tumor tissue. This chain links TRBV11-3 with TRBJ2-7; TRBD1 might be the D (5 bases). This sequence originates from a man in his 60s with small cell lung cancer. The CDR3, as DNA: TGTGCCAGCAGCTCTCGTACCAGGGATTACGAGCAGTATTTC. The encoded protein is CASSSRTRDYEQYF.